This T cell receptor (beta chain) was sequenced in a study of metastatic and nonmetastatic thyroid tumors. TCRdb re-analyzed the PCR reads using MiXCR. Of about 35,000 clones listed, about 31% were seen once; the top ten hold less than 9%. This clone is labeled as medium-sized. Treatment of any kind had been given to no patient before thyroid surgery. Per the germline V gene, CDR1 is MRHNA and CDR2 is SNTAGT. This CDR3 is 15 amino acids long. J was trimmed by 1 base and V by 0 bases; bases with no gene match: 0. The sample consisted of blood. This TCR came from a female donor with papillary thyroid cancer or a benign thyroid nodule (not recorded which). Some clones in this sample may be carry-over from other donors' samples. The chain recombines TRBV6-4 with TRBJ2-3; 8 bases map to TRBD2. Written as DNA, the CDR3 is TGTGCCAGCAGTGACTCTAGCGGGGGCACAGATACGCAGTATTTT. Encoded protein: CASSDSSGGTDTQYF.